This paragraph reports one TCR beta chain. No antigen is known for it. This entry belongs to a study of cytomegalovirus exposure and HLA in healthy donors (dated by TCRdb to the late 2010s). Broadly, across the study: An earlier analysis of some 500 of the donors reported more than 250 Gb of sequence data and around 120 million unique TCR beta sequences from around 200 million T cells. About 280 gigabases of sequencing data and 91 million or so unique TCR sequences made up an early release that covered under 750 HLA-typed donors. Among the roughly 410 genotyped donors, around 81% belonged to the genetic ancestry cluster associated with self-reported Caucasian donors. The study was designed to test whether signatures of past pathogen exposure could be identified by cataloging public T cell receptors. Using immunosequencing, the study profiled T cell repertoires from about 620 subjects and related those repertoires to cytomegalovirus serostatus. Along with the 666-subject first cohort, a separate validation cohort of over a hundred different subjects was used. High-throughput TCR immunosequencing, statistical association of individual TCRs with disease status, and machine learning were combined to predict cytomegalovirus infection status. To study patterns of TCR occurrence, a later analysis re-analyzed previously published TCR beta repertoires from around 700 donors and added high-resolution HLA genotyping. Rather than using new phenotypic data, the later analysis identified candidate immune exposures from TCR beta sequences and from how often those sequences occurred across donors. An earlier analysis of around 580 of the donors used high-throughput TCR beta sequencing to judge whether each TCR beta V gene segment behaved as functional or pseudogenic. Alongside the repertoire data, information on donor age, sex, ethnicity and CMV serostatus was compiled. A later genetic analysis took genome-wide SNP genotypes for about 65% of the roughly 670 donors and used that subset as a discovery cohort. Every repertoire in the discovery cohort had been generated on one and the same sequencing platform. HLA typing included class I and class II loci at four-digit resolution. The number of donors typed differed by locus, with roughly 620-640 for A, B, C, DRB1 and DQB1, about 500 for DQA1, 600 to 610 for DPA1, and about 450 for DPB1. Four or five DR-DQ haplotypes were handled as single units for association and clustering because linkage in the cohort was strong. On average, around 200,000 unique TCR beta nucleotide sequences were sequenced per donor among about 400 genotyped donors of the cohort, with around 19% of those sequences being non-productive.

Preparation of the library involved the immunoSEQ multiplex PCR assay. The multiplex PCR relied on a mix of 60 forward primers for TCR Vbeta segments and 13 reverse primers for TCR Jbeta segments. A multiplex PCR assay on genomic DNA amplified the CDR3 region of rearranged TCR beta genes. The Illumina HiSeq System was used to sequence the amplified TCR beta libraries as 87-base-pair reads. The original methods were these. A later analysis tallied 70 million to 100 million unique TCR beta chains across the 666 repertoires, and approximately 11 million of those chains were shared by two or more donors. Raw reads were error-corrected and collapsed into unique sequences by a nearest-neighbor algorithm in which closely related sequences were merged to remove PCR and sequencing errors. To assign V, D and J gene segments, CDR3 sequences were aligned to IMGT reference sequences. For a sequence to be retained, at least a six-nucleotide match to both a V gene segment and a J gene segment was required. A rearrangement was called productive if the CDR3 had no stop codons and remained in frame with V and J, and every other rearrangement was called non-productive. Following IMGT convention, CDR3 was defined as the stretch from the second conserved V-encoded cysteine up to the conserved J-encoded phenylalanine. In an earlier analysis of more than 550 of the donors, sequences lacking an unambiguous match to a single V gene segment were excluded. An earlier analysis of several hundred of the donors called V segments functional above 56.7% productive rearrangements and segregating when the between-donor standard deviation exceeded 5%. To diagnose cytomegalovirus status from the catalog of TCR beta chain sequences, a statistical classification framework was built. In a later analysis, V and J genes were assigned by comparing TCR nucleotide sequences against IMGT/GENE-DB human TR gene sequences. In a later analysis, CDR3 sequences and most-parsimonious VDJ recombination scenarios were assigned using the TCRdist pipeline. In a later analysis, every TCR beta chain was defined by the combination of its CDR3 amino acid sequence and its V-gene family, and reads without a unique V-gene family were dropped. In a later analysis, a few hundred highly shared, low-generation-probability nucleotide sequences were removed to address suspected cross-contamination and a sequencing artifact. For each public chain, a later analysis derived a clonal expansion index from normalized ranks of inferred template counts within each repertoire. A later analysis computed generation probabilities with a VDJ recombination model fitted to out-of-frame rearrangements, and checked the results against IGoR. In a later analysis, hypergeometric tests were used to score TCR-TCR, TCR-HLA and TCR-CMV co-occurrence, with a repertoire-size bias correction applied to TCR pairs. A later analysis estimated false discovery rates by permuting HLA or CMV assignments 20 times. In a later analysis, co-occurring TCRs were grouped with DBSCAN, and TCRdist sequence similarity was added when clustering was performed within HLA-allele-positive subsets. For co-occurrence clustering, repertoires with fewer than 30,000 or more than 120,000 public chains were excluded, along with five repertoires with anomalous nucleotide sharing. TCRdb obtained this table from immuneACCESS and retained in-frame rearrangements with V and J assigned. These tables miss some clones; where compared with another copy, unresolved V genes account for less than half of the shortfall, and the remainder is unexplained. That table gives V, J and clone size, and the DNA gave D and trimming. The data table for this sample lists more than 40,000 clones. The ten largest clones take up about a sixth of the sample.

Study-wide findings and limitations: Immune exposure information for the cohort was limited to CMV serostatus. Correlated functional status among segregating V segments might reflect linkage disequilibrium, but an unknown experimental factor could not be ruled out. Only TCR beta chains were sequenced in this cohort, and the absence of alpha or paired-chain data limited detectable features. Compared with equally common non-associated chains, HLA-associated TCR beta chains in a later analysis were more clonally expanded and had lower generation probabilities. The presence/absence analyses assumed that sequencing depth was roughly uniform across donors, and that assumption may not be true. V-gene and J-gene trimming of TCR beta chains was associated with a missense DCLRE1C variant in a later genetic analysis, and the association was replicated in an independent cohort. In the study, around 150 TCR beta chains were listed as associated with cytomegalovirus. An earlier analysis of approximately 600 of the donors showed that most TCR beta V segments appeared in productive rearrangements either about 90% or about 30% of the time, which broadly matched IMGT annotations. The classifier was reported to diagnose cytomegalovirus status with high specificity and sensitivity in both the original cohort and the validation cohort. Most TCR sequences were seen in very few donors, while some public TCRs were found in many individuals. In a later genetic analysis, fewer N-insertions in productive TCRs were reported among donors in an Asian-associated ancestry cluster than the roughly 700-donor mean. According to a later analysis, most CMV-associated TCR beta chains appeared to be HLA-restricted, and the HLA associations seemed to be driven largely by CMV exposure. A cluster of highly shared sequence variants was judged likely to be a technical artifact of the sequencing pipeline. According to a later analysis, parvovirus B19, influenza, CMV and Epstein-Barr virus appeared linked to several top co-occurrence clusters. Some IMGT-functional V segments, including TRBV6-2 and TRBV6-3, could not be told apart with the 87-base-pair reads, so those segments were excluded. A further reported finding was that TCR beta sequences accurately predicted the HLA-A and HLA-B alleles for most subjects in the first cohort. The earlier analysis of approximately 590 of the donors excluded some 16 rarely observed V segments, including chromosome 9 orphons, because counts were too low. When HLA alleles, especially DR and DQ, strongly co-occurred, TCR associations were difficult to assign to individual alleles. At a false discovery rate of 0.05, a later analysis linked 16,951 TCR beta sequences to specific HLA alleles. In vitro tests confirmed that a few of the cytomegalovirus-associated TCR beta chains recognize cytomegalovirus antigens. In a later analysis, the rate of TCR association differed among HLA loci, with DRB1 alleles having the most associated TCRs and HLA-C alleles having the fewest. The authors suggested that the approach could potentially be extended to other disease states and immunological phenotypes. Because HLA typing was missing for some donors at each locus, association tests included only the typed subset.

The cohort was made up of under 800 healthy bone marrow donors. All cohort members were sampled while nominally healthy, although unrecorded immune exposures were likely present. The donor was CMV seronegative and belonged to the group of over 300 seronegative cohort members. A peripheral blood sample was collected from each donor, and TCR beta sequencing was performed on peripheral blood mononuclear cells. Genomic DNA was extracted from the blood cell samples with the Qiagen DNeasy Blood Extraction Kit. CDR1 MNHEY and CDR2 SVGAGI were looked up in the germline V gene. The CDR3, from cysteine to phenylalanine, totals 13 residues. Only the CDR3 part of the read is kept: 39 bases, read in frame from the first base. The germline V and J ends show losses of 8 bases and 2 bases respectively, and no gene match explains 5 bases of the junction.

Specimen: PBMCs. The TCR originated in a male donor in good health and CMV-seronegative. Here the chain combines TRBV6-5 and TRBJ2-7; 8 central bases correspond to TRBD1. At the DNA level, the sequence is TGTGCCAGCCGACAGGGGCCACCCTACGAGCAGTACTTC. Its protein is CASRQGPPYEQYF.